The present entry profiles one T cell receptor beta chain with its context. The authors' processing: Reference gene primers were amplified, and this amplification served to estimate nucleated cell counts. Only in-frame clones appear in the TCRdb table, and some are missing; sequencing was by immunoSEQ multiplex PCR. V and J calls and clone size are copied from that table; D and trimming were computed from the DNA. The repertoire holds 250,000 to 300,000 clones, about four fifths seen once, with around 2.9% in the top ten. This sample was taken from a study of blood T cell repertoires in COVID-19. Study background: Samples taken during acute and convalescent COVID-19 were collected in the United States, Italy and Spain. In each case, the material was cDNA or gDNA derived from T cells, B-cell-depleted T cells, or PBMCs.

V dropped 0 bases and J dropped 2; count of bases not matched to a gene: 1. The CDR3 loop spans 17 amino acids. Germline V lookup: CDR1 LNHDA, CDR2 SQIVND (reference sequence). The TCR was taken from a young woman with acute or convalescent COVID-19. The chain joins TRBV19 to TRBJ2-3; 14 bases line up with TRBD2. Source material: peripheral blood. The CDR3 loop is CASSIEGLAGVTDTQYF. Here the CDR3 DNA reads TGTGCCAGTAGTATAGAGGGACTAGCGGGAGTCACAGATACGCAGTATTTT.